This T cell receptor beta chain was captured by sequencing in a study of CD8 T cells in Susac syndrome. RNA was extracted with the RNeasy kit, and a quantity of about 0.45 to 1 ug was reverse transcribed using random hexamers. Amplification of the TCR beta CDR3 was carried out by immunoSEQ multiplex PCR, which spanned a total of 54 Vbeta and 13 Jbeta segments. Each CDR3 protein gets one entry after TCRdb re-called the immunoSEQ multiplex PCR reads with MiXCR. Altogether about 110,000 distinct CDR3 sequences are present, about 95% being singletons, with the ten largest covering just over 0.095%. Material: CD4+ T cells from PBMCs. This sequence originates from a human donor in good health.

The CDR3 protein is CASSKITGFHPNTEAFF. In DNA, the CDR3 is TGTGCCAGCAGTAAGATTACAGGGTTCCACCCGAACACTGAAGCTTTCTTT. The chain carries TRBV7-9 and TRBJ1-1; the D gene is possibly TRBD1 (6 bases). The CDR3 spans 17 residues. The V gene's germline CDR1 is SEHNR and CDR2 FQNEAQ (reference sequence). The V end lost 6 bases, the J end lost 1 base, and 21 bases lay between the germline ends. Full variable domain (outside the CDR3, taken from reference TRBV7-9 and TRBJ1-1): DTGVSQNPRHKITKRGQNVTFRCDPISEHNRLYWYRQTLGQGPEFLTYFQNEAQLEKSRLLSDRFSAERPKGSFSTLEIQRTEQGDSAMYLCASSKITGFHPNTEAFFGQGTRLTVV.